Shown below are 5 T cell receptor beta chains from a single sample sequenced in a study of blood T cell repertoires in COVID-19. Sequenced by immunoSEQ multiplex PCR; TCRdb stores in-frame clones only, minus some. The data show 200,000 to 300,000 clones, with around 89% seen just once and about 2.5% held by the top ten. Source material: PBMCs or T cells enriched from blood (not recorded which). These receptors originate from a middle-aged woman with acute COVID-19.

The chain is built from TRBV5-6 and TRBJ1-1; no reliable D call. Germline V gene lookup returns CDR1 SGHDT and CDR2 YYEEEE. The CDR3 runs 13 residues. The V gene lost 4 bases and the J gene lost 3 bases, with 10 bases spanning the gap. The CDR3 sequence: CASSNAGYTEAFF. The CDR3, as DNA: TGTGCCAGCAGCAACGCCGGGTACACTGAAGCTTTCTTT.

The CDR3 reads CASSPTGGDYGYTF. CDR3 sequence (DNA): TGTGCCAGCTCACCCACAGGGGGTGACTATGGCTACACCTTC. The chain carries TRBV18 and TRBJ1-2; 8 bases match TRBD1. The V gene's germline CDR1 is KGHSH and CDR2 LQKENI. The V segment lost 3 bases and the J segment 3 bases; nucleotides outside the gene matches: 3. The CDR3 loop spans 14 amino acids.

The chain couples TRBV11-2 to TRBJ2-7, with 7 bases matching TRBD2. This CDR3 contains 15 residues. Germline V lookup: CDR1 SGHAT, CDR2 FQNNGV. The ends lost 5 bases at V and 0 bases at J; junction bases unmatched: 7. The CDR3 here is CASSQIAGSSYEQYV. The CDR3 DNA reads TGTGCCAGCAGCCAAATAGCGGGCAGCTCCTACGAGCAGTACGTC.

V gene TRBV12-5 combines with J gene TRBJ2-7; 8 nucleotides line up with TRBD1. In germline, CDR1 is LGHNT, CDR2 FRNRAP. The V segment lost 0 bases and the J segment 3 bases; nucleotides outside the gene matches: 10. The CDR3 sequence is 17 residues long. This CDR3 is CASGLVLDRGPIYEQYV. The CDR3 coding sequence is TGTGCTAGTGGTTTGGTCCTCGACAGGGGACCAATCTACGAGCAGTACGTC.

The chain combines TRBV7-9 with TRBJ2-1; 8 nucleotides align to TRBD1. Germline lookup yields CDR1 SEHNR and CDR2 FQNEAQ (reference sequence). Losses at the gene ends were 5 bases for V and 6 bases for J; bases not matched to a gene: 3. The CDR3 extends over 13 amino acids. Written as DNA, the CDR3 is TGTGCCAGCAGCCGGACAGGGCTCAATGAGCAGTTCTTC. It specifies CASSRTGLNEQFF. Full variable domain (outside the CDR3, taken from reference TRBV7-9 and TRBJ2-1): DTGVSQNPRHKITKRGQNVTFRCDPISEHNRLYWYRQTLGQGPEFLTYFQNEAQLEKSRLLSDRFSAERPKGSFSTLEIQRTEQGDSAMYLCASSRTGLNEQFFGPGTRLTVL.